The 2 T cell receptor beta chains below all came from one sample that was sequenced in a study of tumor-infiltrating lymphocytes in primary liver carcinoma. From roughly 18-30 mg of unsorted bulk tissue, DNA and RNA were co-extracted together. A primer in the constant region served to generate TCR beta cDNA from 450 to 600 ng of total RNA. Libraries for TCR beta were built through three nested multiplex PCR rounds, which together made up a slightly modified ARM-PCR procedure. It was with TRBV1-TRBV30 forward primers and a C-beta reverse primer that the first two PCR rounds were run, at about 10 cycles each. MiXCR was run by TCRdb on the multiplex PCR reads, yielding one entry per CDR3 protein. The data show about 120,000 distinct CDR3 sequences, with around two thirds seen just once and around 8.1% held by the top ten. Specimen: tumor-adjacent normal liver tissue. These receptors came from a woman in her fifties or sixties with primary liver carcinoma and hepatitis B virus infection.

On this clonotype itself: A clone one base away is much larger, so this may be a read error. This chain links TRBV5-1 with TRBJ2-3, with TRBD2 matching 7 bases. CDR1 and CDR2 (germline): SGHRS, YFSETQ. The CDR3 is 15 residues long. With 4 bases clipped from V and 4 bases from J, the junction kept 9 bases outside the gene matches. CDR3 sequence (DNA): TGCGCCAGCAGCATTTTTGCGGGAGCCGCAGATACGCAGTATTTT. Translated: CASSIFAGAADTQYF.

For this clonotype: A read error may account for a junction end that differs from germline. The chain links TRBV6-1 to TRBJ1-1; TRBD1 matches at 7 bases. CDR1 and CDR2 from the germline V gene are MNHNS and SASEGT. The CDR3 is 16 amino acids. The CDR3 DNA follows: TGTGCCAACAGTGTGGGCACAGGGGATTCTCCCGCTGAAGCTTTCTTT. Its translation: CANSVGTGDSPAEAFF.